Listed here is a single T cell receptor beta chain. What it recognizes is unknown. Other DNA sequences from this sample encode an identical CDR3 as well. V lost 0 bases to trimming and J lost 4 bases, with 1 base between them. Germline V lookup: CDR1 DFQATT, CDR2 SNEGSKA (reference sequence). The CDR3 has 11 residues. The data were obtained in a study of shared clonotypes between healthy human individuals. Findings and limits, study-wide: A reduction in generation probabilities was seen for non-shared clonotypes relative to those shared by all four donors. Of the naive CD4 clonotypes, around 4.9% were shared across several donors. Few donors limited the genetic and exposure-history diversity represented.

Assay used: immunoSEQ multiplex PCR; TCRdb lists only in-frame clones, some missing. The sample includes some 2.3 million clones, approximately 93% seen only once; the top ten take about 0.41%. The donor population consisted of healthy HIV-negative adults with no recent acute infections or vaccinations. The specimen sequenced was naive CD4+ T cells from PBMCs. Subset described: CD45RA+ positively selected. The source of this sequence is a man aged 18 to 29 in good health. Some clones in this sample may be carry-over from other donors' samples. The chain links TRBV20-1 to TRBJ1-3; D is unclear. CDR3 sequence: CSARDGNTIYF. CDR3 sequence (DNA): TGCAGTGCTAGAGACGGAAACACCATATATTTT.